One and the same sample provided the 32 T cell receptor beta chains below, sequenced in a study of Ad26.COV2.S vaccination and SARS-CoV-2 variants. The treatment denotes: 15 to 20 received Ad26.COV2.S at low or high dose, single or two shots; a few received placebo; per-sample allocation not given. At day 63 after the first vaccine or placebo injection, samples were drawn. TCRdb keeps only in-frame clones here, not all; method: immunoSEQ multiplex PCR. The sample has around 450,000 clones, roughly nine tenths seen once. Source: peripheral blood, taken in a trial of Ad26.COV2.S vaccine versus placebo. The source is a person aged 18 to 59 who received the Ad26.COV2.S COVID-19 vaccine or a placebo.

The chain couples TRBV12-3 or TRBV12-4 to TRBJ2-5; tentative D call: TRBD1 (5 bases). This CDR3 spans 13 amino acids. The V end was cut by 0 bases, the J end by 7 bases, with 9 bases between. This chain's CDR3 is CASSLAPGRTQYF. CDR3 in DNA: TGTGCCAGCAGTTTAGCGCCAGGGCGGACCCAGTACTTC.

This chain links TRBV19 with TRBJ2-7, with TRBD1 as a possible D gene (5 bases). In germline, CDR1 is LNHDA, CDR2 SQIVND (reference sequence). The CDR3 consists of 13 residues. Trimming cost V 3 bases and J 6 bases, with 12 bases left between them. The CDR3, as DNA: TGTGCCAGTAGTATCGATCAGGGAAGCGAGCAGTACTTC. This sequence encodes CASSIDQGSEQYF. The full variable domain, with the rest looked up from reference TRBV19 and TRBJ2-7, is DGGITQSPKYLFRKEGQNVTLSCEQNLNHDAMYWYRQDPGQGLRLIYYSQIVNDFQKGDIAEGYSVSREKKESFPLTVTSAQKNPTAFYLCASSIDQGSEQYFGPGTRLTVT.

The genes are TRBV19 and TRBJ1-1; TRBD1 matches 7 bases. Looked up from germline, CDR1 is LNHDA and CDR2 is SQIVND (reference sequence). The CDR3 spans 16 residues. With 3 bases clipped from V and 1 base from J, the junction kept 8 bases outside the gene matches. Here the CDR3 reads CASSMRQGEWNTEAFF. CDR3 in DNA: TGTGCCAGTAGTATGAGACAGGGAGAGTGGAACACTGAAGCTTTCTTT.

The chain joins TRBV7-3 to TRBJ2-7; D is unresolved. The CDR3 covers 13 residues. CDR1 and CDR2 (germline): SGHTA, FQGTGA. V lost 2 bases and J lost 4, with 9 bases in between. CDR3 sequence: CASSLGPKYEQYF. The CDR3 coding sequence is TGTGCCAGCAGCTTAGGACCAAAATACGAGCAGTACTTC.

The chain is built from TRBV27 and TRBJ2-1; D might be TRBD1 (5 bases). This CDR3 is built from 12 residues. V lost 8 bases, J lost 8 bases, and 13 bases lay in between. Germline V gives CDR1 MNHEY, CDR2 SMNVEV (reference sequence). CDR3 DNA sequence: TGTGCCAGCTCACGGCAGGGCCATGAGCAGTTCTTC. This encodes CASSRQGHEQFF.

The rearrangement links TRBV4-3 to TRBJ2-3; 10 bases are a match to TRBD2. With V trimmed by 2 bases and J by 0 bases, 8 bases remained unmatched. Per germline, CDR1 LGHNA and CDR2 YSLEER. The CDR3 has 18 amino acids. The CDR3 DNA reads TGCGCCAGCAGCCAATGGGGTAGCGGGGGGCCTAGCACAGATACGCAGTATTTT. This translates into CASSQWGSGGPSTDTQYF.

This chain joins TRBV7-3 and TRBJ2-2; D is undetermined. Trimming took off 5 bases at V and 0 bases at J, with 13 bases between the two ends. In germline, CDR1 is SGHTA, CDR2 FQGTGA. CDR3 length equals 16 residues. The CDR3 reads CASSPHSDANTGELFF. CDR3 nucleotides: TGTGCCAGCAGCCCACACAGTGACGCGAACACCGGGGAGCTGTTTTTT.

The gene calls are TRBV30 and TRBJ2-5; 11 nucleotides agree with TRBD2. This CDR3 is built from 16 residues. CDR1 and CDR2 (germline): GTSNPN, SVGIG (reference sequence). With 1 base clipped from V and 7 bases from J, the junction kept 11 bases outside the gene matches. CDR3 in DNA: TGTGCCTGGAGTGGTGGGCTAGCGGGGGGCCTGGGGACCCAGTACTTC. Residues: CAWSGGLAGGLGTQYF.

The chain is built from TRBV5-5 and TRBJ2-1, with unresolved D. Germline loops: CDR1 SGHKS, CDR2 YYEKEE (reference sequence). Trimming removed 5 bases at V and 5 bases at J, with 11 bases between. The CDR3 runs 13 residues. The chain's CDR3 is CASRSYSNNEQFF. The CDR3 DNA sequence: TGTGCCAGCAGATCCTATTCGAACAATGAGCAGTTCTTC.

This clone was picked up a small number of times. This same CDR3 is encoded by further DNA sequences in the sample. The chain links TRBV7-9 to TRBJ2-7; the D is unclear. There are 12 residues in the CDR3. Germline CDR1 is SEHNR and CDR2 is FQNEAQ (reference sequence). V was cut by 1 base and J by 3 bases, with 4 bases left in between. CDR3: CASSLGSYEQYF. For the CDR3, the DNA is TGTGCCAGCAGCTTAGGCAGCTACGAGCAGTACTTC.

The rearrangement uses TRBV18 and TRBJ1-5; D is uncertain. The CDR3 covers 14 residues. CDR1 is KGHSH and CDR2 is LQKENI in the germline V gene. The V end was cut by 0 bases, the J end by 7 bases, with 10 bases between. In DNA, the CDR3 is TGTGCCAGCTCACCACCGCAAAAAACCCAGCCCCAGCATTTT. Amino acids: CASSPPQKTQPQHF.

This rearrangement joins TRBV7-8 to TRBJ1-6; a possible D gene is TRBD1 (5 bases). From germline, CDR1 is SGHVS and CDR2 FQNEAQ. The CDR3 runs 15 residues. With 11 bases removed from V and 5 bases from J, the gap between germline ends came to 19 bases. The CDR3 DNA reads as TGTGCCGCGAGGGGCGACAAGCAAAATAATTCACCCCTCCACTTT. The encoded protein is CAARGDKQNNSPLHF.

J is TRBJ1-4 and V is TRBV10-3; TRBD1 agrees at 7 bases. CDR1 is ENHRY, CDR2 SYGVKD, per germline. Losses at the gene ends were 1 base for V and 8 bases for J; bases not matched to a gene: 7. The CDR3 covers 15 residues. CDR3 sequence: CAISEFSTGREKLFF. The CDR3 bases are TGTGCCATCAGTGAGTTTTCGACAGGGCGCGAAAAACTGTTTTTT.

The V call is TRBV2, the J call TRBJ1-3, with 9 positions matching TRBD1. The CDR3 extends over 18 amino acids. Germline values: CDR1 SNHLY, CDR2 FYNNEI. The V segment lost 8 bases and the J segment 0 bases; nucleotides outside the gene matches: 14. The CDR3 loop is CASSSDRGRTSSGNTIYF. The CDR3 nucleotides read TGTGCCAGCTCTTCGGACAGGGGTAGAACCAGCTCTGGAAACACCATATATTTT.

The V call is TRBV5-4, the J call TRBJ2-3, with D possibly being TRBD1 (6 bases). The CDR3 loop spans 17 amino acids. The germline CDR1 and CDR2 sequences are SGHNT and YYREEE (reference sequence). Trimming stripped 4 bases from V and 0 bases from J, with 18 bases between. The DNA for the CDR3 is TGTGCCAGCAGCCTAAAAAAGGACAGCAAAAGCACAGATACGCAGTATTTT. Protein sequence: CASSLKKDSKSTDTQYF.

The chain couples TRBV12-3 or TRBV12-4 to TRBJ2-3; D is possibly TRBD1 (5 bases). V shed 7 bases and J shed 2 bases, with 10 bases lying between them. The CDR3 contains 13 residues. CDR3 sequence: CASNLQDTDTQYF. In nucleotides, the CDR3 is TGTGCCAGCAACCTACAGGACACAGATACGCAGTATTTT.

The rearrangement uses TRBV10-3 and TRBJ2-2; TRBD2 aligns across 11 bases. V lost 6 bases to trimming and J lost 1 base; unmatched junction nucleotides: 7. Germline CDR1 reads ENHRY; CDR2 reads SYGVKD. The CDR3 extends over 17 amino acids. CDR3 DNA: TGTGCCATCAGCGAGGGACTAGCGGTACTGAACACCGGGGAGCTGTTTTTT. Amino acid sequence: CAISEGLAVLNTGELFF.

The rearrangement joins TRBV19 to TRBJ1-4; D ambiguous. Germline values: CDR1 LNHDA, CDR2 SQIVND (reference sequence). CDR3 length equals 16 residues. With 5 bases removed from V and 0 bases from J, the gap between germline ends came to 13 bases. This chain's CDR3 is CASSHGSITTNEKLFF. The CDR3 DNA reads TGTGCCAGTAGTCATGGGTCAATTACAACTAATGAAAAACTGTTTTTT.

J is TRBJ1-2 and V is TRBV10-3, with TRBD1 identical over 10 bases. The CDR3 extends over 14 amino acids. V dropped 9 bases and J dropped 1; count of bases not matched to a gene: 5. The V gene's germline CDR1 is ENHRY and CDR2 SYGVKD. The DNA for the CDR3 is TGTGCCATAGCAGGGACAGGGGTTAACTATGGCTACACCTTC. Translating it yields CAIAGTGVNYGYTF.

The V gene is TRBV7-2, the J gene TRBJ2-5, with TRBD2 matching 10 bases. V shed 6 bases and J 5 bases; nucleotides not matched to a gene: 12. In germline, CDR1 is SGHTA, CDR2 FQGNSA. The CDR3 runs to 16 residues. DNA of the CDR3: TGTGCCAGCAGTTTAAGCGGGGGGGCTTTAAGTGAGACCCAGTACTTC. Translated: CASSLSGGALSETQYF.

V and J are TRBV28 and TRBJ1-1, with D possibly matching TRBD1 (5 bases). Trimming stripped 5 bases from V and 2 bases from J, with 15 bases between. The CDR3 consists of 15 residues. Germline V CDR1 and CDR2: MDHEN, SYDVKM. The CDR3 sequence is CASSLSGRRNTEAFF. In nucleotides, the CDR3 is TGTGCCAGCAGTCTGTCGGGGCGGAGAAACACTGAAGCTTTCTTT.

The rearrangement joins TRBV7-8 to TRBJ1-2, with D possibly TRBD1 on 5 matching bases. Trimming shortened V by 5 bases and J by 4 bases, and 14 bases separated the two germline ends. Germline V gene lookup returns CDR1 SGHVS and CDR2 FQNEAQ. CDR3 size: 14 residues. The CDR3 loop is CASSPTRQGYGYTF. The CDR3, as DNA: TGTGCCAGCAGCCCCACACGGCAGGGCTATGGCTACACCTTC.

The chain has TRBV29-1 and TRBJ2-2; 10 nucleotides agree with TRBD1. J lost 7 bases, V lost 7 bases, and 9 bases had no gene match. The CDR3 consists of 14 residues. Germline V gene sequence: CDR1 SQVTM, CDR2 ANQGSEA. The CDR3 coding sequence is TGCAGCGCTGGGGGGACAGGGGTTTTCGGGGAGCTGTTTTTT. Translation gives CSAGGTGVFGELFF.

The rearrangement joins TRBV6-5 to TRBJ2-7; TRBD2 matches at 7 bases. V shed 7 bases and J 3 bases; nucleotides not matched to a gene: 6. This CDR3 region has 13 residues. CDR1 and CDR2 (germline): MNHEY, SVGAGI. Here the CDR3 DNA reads TGTGCCAGCACGTCTAGCGGAAACTACGAGCAGTACTTC. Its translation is CASTSSGNYEQYF.

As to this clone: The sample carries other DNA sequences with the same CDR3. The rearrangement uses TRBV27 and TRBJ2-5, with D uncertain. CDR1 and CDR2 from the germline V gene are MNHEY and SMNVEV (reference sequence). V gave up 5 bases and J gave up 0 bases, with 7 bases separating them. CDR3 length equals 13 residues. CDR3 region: CASSLQYQETQYF. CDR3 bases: TGTGCCAGCAGTCTCCAGTACCAAGAGACCCAGTACTTC.

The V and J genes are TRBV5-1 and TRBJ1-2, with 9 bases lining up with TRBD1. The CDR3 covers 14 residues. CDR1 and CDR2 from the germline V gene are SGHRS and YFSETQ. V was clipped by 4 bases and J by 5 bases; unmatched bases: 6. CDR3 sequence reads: CASSPGQGRYGYTF. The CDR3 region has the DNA TGCGCCAGCAGCCCCGGACAGGGGCGGTATGGCTACACCTTC.

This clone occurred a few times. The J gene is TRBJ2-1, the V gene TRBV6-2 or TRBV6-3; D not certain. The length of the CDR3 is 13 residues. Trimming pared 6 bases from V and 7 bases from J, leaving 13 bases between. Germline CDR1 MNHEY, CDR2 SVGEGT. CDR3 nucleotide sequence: TGTGCCAGCAGCCCAGCATTGGTGAATGAGCAGTTCTTC. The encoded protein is CASSPALVNEQFF.

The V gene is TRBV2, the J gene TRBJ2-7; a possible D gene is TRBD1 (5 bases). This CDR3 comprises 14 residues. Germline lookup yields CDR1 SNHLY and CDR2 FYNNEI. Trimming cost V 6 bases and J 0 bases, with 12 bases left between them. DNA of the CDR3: TGTGCCAGCAGGTCCGACAGCTACTCCTACGAGCAGTACTTC. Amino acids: CASRSDSYSYEQYF.

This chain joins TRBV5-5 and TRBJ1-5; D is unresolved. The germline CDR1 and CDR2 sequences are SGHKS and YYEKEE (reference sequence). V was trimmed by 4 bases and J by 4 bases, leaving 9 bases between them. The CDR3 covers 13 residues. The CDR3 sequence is CASSPTINQPQHF. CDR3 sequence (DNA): TGTGCCAGCAGCCCCACGATAAATCAGCCCCAGCATTTT. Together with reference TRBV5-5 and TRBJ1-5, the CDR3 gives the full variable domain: DAGVTQSPTHLIKTRGQQVTLRCSPISGHKSVSWYQQVLGQGPQFIFQYYEKEERGRGNFPDRFSARQFPNYSSELNVNALLLGDSALYLCASSPTINQPQHFGDGTRLSIL.

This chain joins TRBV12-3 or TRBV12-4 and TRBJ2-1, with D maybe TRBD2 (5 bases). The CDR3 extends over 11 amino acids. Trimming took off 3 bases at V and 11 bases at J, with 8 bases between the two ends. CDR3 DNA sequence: TGTGCCAGCAGTTTGGGAGAGAAGCAGTTCTTC. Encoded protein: CASSLGEKQFF.

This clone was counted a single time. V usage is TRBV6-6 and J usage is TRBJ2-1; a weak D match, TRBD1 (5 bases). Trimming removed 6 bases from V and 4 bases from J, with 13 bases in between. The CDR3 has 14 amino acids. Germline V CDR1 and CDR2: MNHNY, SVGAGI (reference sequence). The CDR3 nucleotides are TGTGCCAGCAGGGAACAGGTGTTGTACAATGAGCAGTTCTTC. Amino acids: CASREQVLYNEQFF.

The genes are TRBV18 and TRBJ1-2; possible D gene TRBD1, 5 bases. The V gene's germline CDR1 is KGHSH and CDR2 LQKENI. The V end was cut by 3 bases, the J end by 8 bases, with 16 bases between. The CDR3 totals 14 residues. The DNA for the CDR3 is TGTGCCAGCTCACCTATGTCCAGGGATGACGGCTACACCTTC. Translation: CASSPMSRDDGYTF.